Below are 19 T cell receptor beta chains sequenced from a single sample in a study of T cells in localized non-small cell lung cancer. Some clones are missing from TCRdb's copy, which holds only in-frame ones; the method was immunoSEQ multiplex PCR. The table records 90,000 or so clones, approximately 90% of them present only once. Source: peripheral blood, taken before any cancer treatment. These receptors all come from a man aged 35 to 69 with stage I squamous cell lung carcinoma.

The CDR3 here is CASSEVGAVNYGYTF. The DNA of the CDR3 is TGTGCCAGCAGTGAGGTGGGGGCCGTCAACTATGGCTACACCTTC. The chain carries TRBV6-1 and TRBJ1-2; D is perhaps TRBD1 (6 bases). The CDR3 length is 15 residues. CDR1 and CDR2 from the germline V gene are MNHNS and SASEGT. V was pared by 3 bases and J by 2 bases, with 13 bases between.

This chain links TRBV19 with TRBJ2-7; D is undetermined. This CDR3 contains 13 residues. V gave up 5 bases and J gave up 4 bases, with 12 bases separating them. Germline CDR1 reads LNHDA; CDR2 reads SQIVND (reference sequence). The CDR3 spells CASSPSLGYEQYF. DNA for the CDR3: TGTGCCAGTAGTCCGAGCCTGGGATACGAGCAGTACTTC.

In its sample, this clone was seen a few times. The rearrangement uses TRBV10-2 and TRBJ1-1; unclear D gene. Trimming stripped 5 bases from V and 7 bases from J, with 8 bases between. Germline V gene data show CDR1 as WSHSY and CDR2 as SAAADI. This CDR3 is built from 11 residues. CDR3 amino acids: CASSREIEAFF. CDR3 nucleotides: TGCGCCAGCAGTCGGGAGATTGAAGCTTTCTTT.

The rearrangement uses TRBV2 and TRBJ2-1; 15 positions match TRBD2. J lost 3 bases, V lost 1 base, and 4 bases had no gene match. CDR1 is SNHLY and CDR2 is FYNNEI in the germline V gene. The CDR3 spans 18 residues. CDR3 sequence (DNA): TGTGCCAGCAGTGAAGAGGGACTAGCGGGGGGCCGCTACAATGAGCAGTTCTTC. This gives the protein CASSEEGLAGGRYNEQFF.

The V gene is TRBV7-6, the J gene TRBJ1-2, with D hard to call. CDR1 and CDR2 from the germline V gene are SGHVS and FNYEAQ. This CDR3 region has 15 residues. V was trimmed by 4 bases and J by 6 bases, leaving 18 bases between them. The CDR3 sequence is CASSSNVHSLDGYTF. The DNA of the CDR3 is TGTGCCAGCAGCTCGAATGTTCATTCACTTGATGGCTACACCTTC.

This chain connects TRBV10-1 to TRBJ2-3; D possibly uses TRBD1 or TRBD2 (5 bases each). Germline CDR1 and CDR2: WNHNN and SYGVQD (reference sequence). V lost 3 bases, J lost 5 bases, and 12 bases lay in between. This CDR3 spans 14 amino acids. In DNA form, the CDR3 reads TGCGCCAGCAGTGACCGGGGCGTAGGAGATACGCAGTATTTT. Its translation is CASSDRGVGDTQYF.

V is TRBV18 and J is TRBJ1-2; possible D gene TRBD1, 6 bases. V shed 0 bases and J shed 5 bases, with 13 bases lying between them. The CDR3 spans 15 residues. In germline, CDR1 is KGHSH, CDR2 LQKENI. The CDR3 bases are TGTGCCAGCTCACCACCCCTCAGGGGCCTGTATGGCTACACCTTC. Protein: CASSPPLRGLYGYTF.

The chain couples TRBV7-8 to TRBJ2-2, with 8 bases fitting TRBD2. V lost 1 base to trimming and J lost 0 bases; unmatched junction nucleotides: 4. Germline V CDR1 and CDR2: SGHVS, FQNEAQ. The CDR3 loop spans 17 amino acids. In DNA form, the CDR3 reads TGTGCCAGCAGCTTAGTTGGCGGGGGGCCGAACACCGGGGAGCTGTTTTTT. It encodes CASSLVGGGPNTGELFF.

The chain couples TRBV7-2 to TRBJ2-1, with unresolved D. From germline, CDR1 is SGHTA and CDR2 FQGNSA. The CDR3 has 13 residues. V dropped 3 bases and J dropped 2 bases, with 5 bases sitting between them. In DNA form, the CDR3 reads TGTGCCAGCAGCTTCGACACCTACAATGAGCAGTTCTTC. It codes for CASSFDTYNEQFF.

The rearrangement uses TRBV29-1 and TRBJ2-7; 7 bases align to TRBD1. The CDR3 totals 16 residues. V was clipped by 6 bases and J by 0 bases; unmatched bases: 14. Germline V CDR1 and CDR2: SQVTM, ANQGSEA. CDR3 coding DNA: TGCAGCGTCACCGGACAGGCCGCAGCTTCCTCCTACGAGCAGTACTTC. Translating gives CSVTGQAAASSYEQYF.

The gene calls are TRBV7-8 and TRBJ1-5, with D unclear. The CDR3 is made up of 11 amino acids. Germline loops: CDR1 SGHVS, CDR2 FQNEAQ. Trimming left V 4 bases short and J 12 bases short, with 10 bases between. CDR3 amino acids: CASSSGILQHF. The CDR3 coding sequence is TGTGCCAGCAGCTCGGGGATACTCCAGCATTTT. Filled out from reference TRBV7-8 and TRBJ1-5, the complete variable domain reads GAGVSQSPRYKVAKRGQDVALRCDPISGHVSLFWYQQALGQGPEFLTYFQNEAQLDKSGLPSDRFFAERPEGSVSTLKIQRTQQEDSAVYLCASSSGILQHFGDGTRLSIL.

The chain has TRBV28 and TRBJ2-7, with TRBD1 matching over 8 bases. V gave up 7 bases and J gave up 2 bases; unmatched junction bases: 13. Germline V gives CDR1 MDHEN, CDR2 SYDVKM. CDR3 length equals 16 residues. The CDR3 nucleotides read TGTGCCAGCACCTCCACATGGCAGGGGGCAACCTACGAGCAGTACTTC. Protein sequence: CASTSTWQGATYEQYF.

CDR3 in amino acids: CASSATSGHFNEQFF. As DNA, the CDR3 is TGTGCCAGCAGCGCCACTAGCGGGCACTTCAATGAGCAGTTCTTC. The chain links TRBV9 to TRBJ2-1; 9 bases fit TRBD2. The junction had 7 bases not matched to a gene; V was cut back by 3 bases and J by 6 bases. This CDR3 has 15 amino acids. Germline V gene sequence: CDR1 SGDLS, CDR2 YYNGEE.

This rearrangement joins TRBV30 to TRBJ1-5; maybe TRBD1 (6 bases). V lost 0 bases and J 1 base, leaving 10 bases between the germline ends. The germline CDR1 and CDR2 sequences are GTSNPN and SVGIG (reference sequence). This CDR3 is built from 15 residues. CDR3 sequence (DNA): TGTGCCTGGAGTGTACGCGGACAGAGCAATCAGCCCCAGCATTTT. Its protein product is CAWSVRGQSNQPQHF.

The chain carries TRBV21-1 and TRBJ2-7; the DNA was not used to check the table's D call, TRBD2. TRBV21-1 constitutes a pseudogene. This CDR3 is 14 amino acids long. The CDR3 DNA sequence: TGTGCCAGCAGCAAGGGACTAGCGGGCTTTGAGCAGTACTTC. Translated, it gives CASSKGLAGFEQYF.

The chain combines TRBV30 with TRBJ2-5; the D is unclear. Trimming stripped 4 bases from V and 4 bases from J, with 7 bases between. The CDR3 length is 11 residues. Germline V gene sequence: CDR1 GTSNPN, CDR2 SVGIG (reference sequence). The chain's CDR3 is CAWTVGETQYF. CDR3 bases: TGTGCCTGGACGGTAGGAGAGACCCAGTACTTC.

This clone has only a few counts. J is TRBJ2-7 and V is TRBV9; the D call may be TRBD1 or TRBD2 (7 bases each). V shed 4 bases and J shed 8 bases, with 16 bases lying between them. CDR3 length: 13 amino acids. The germline gives CDR1 SGDLS, CDR2 YYNGEE. CDR3 loop: CASSSSTGTKQYF. CDR3 nucleotide sequence: TGTGCCAGCAGCTCCTCGACAGGGACTAAGCAGTACTTC.

This chain uses TRBV5-8 with TRBJ1-1; D possibly corresponds to TRBD1 (5 bases). Trimming removed 1 base at V and 5 bases at J, with 9 bases between. CDR3 length equals 13 residues. The germline CDR1 and CDR2 sequences are SGHTS and YDEGEE. The CDR3 nucleotides read TGTGCCAGCAGCTTGTTTCAGGGAACTGAAGCTTTCTTT. Translation gives CASSLFQGTEAFF. Complete variable domain (other parts from reference TRBV5-8 and TRBJ1-1): EAGVTQSPTHLIKTRGQQATLRCSPISGHTSVYWYQQALGLGLQFLLWYDEGEERNRGNFPPRFSGRQFPNYSSELNVNALELEDSALYLCASSLFQGTEAFFGQGTRLTVV.

The chain has TRBV28 and TRBJ1-2; 7 nucleotides match TRBD1. V lost 2 bases to trimming and J lost 6 bases; unmatched junction nucleotides: 6. This CDR3 region has 14 residues. CDR1 and CDR2 (germline): MDHEN, SYDVKM. CDR3 residues: CASSLNQGVDGYTF. CDR3 DNA sequence: TGTGCCAGCAGTTTAAACCAGGGGGTCGATGGCTACACCTTC.